Below are 32 T cell receptor beta chains sequenced from a single sample in a study of cytomegalovirus exposure and HLA in healthy donors. The method was immunoSEQ multiplex PCR; TCRdb's version includes in-frame clones alone and lacks a portion of them. Counted here are 90,000 or so clones, roughly 96% occurring once; the ten biggest clones make up roughly 0.8%. Sequenced sample: PBMCs. The source is a young man in good health and CMV-seronegative.

The rearrangement uses TRBV27 and TRBJ2-1, with 7 bases matching TRBD2. Germline loops: CDR1 MNHEY, CDR2 SMNVEV (reference sequence). CDR3 length: 16 residues. V shed 3 bases, J shed 10 bases, and the junction held 15 bases outside the gene matches. The CDR3 spells CASSFLGGILGGEQFF. CDR3 bases: TGTGCCAGCAGTTTCCTCGGGGGGATCCTCGGGGGGGAGCAGTTCTTC.

V and J are TRBV6-5 and TRBJ2-7, with 8 bases lining up with TRBD1. Germline trimming cut 8 bases from V and 5 bases from J; bases unmatched to any gene: 11. The length of the CDR3 is 14 residues. Germline CDR1 reads MNHEY; CDR2 reads SVGAGI. CDR3 DNA: TGTGCCAGCCGGCGGACAGGGAACCTTGACGAGCAGTACTTC. Amino acids: CASRRTGNLDEQYF.

This chain joins TRBV20-1 and TRBJ1-1; unclear D gene. CDR1 DFQATT and CDR2 SNEGSKA come from the germline V gene (reference sequence). CDR3 length: 11 amino acids. Trimming pared 0 bases from V and 11 bases from J, leaving 10 bases between. The CDR3 bases are TGCAGTGCTAGAGATGGAGGTAGGGCTTTCTTT. Its translation is CSARDGGRAFF.

The chain recombines TRBV28 with TRBJ2-3, with 7 bases that match TRBD2. In germline, CDR1 is MDHEN, CDR2 SYDVKM. CDR3 length equals 17 residues. With 5 bases clipped from V and 1 base from J, the junction kept 12 bases outside the gene matches. The CDR3 loop reads CASSPYQAGLGTDTQYF. DNA for the CDR3: TGTGCCAGCAGTCCATACCAAGCGGGATTGGGCACAGATACGCAGTATTTT.

The rearrangement uses TRBV19 and TRBJ2-2; D unclear. Germline CDR1 reads LNHDA; CDR2 reads SQIVND (reference sequence). The CDR3 runs to 13 residues. V lost 6 bases and J 0 bases, leaving 5 bases between the germline ends. The CDR3, as DNA: TGTGCCAGTAGGGCAGCGAACACCGGGGAGCTGTTTTTT. Protein: CASRAANTGELFF. The full variable domain, in which reference TRBV19 and TRBJ2-2 provide the parts outside the CDR3, is DGGITQSPKYLFRKEGQNVTLSCEQNLNHDAMYWYRQDPGQGLRLIYYSQIVNDFQKGDIAEGYSVSREKKESFPLTVTSAQKNPTAFYLCASRAANTGELFFGEGSRLTVL.

With regard to this clone: An end of the junction does not agree with germline; a read error may underlie this. The rearrangement uses TRBV7-7 and TRBJ2-1; D might be TRBD1 (6 bases). Per germline, CDR1 SSHAT and CDR2 FNYEAQ (reference sequence). The CDR3 contains 15 residues. The CDR3 nucleotides read TGTGCTAGCAGCTTCGATTCACTCAGGGGCAATGAGCAGTTCTTC. Protein: CASSFDSLRGNEQFF.

This clone is a singleton in its sample. The chain is built from TRBV12-5 and TRBJ2-1, with 8 positions matching TRBD1. The CDR3 covers 15 residues. Looked up from germline, CDR1 is LGHNT and CDR2 is FRNRAP. The junction had 13 bases not matched to a gene; V was cut back by 5 bases and J by 10 bases. DNA of the CDR3: TGTGCTAGTGGTCGACTCGAACAGGGGGGTGGGGAGCAGTTCTTC. As protein: CASGRLEQGGGEQFF.

This sequence joins TRBV2 and TRBJ1-4; 8 bases are shared with TRBD1. This CDR3 spans 15 amino acids. The junction had 7 bases not matched to a gene; V was cut back by 7 bases and J by 3 bases. CDR1 and CDR2 (germline): SNHLY, FYNNEI. This chain's CDR3 is CASNQGAVSNEKLFF. For the CDR3, the DNA is TGTGCCAGCAACCAGGGGGCAGTGTCTAATGAAAAACTGTTTTTT. The whole variable domain, remainder taken from reference TRBV2 and TRBJ1-4, is EPEVTQTPSHQVTQMGQEVILRCVPISNHLYFYWYRQILGQKVEFLVSFYNNEISEKSEIFDDQFSVERPDGSNFTLKIRSTKLEDSAMYFCASNQGAVSNEKLFFGSGTQLSVL.

The chain joins TRBV29-1 to TRBJ1-4; 7 positions agree with TRBD1. V shed 6 bases, J shed 6 bases, and the junction held 7 bases outside the gene matches. The CDR3 consists of 13 residues. Germline CDR1 and CDR2: SQVTM and ANQGSEA. This chain's CDR3 is CSVAYGQDEKLFF. DNA of the CDR3: TGCAGCGTCGCCTATGGACAGGATGAAAAACTGTTTTTT.

The chain carries TRBV28 and TRBJ1-4; D unclear. Between the trimmed V and J ends, which lost 6 bases and 10 bases, there was a span of 18 bases. The germline CDR1 and CDR2 sequences are MDHEN and SYDVKM. The CDR3 covers 14 residues. CDR3 amino acids: CASSQDLPPGKLFF. The CDR3 DNA sequence: TGTGCCAGCAGCCAAGATTTGCCTCCAGGAAAACTGTTTTTT.

The chain carries TRBV5-4 and TRBJ1-1, with 8 positions matching TRBD1. CDR1 and CDR2 from the germline V gene are SGHNT and YYREEE (reference sequence). J was trimmed by 0 bases and V by 5 bases; bases with no gene match: 6. The CDR3 loop spans 15 amino acids. The CDR3 spells CASRPTGGMNTEAFF. The CDR3 bases are TGTGCCAGCAGGCCAACAGGGGGGATGAACACTGAAGCTTTCTTT. The complete variable domain, with remaining parts taken from reference TRBV5-4 and TRBJ1-1, reads ETGVTQSPTHLIKTRGQQVTLRCSSQSGHNTVSWYQQALGQGPQFIFQYYREEENGRGNFPPRFSGLQFPNYSSELNVNALELDDSALYLCASRPTGGMNTEAFFGQGTRLTVV.

The chain is built from TRBV18 and TRBJ1-1; 8 positions agree with TRBD1. CDR1 KGHSH and CDR2 LQKENI come from the germline V gene. The CDR3 has 15 residues. The V and J ends lost 3 bases and 2 bases, in that order; junction bases with no gene match: 5. CDR3 sequence: CASSPSDRDNTEAFF. The CDR3 DNA reads as TGTGCCAGCTCACCCTCGGACAGGGATAACACTGAAGCTTTCTTT.

This rearrangement joins TRBV18 to TRBJ2-7; TRBD2 might be the D (5 bases). The germline V and J ends were trimmed by 0 bases and 9 bases, with 15 bases remaining between them. Per germline, CDR1 KGHSH and CDR2 LQKENI. The CDR3 contains 14 residues. The CDR3: CASSPPFLSGGQYF. The CDR3 region has the DNA TGTGCCAGCTCACCACCATTTCTAAGCGGAGGGCAGTACTTC.

CDR3 sequence (DNA): TGTGCCAGCAGTCCCATTAGCAATCAGCCCCAGCATTTT. Translation gives CASSPISNQPQHF. The genes are TRBV6-1 and TRBJ1-5; D call uncertain. CDR3 length: 13 amino acids. Germline V CDR1 and CDR2: MNHNS, SASEGT. The V gene lost 5 bases and the J gene lost 0 bases, with 5 bases spanning the gap.

The gene calls are TRBV9 and TRBJ2-2; 9 bases fit TRBD2. CDR3 length: 16 residues. V dropped 4 bases and J dropped 4; count of bases not matched to a gene: 8. Germline CDR1 reads SGDLS; CDR2 reads YYNGEE. CDR3 bases: TGTGCCAGCAGCCCGCGACTAGCGGACACCACCGGGGAGCTGTTTTTT. It codes for CASSPRLADTTGELFF.

The V and J genes are TRBV2 and TRBJ2-1; unclear D gene. V was clipped by 3 bases and J by 0 bases, with 9 bases between them. Germline CDR1 reads SNHLY; CDR2 reads FYNNEI. This CDR3 is built from 15 residues. The CDR3 sequence: CASSDGESSYNEQFF. The CDR3 DNA is TGTGCCAGCAGTGATGGAGAAAGCTCCTACAATGAGCAGTTCTTC.

This clone has just one count. The chain combines TRBV18 with TRBJ1-3; D uncertain. There are 17 residues in the CDR3. The germline V and J ends were trimmed by 0 bases and 0 bases, with 12 bases remaining between them. Germline V gene data show CDR1 as KGHSH and CDR2 as LQKENI. This chain's CDR3 is CASSPPGQAISGNTIYF. The CDR3 coding sequence is TGTGCCAGCTCACCACCGGGCCAGGCGATCTCTGGAAACACCATATATTTT.

The rearrangement joins TRBV7-3 to TRBJ2-3; 8 bases line up with TRBD2. The J segment lost 5 bases and the V segment lost 1 base, leaving 5 bases of the junction unmatched. This CDR3 spans 15 amino acids. Germline V lookup: CDR1 SGHTA, CDR2 FQGTGA. CDR3 amino acids: CASSLNAAGGDTQYF. Written as DNA, the CDR3 is TGTGCCAGCAGCTTAAACGCCGCGGGGGGAGATACGCAGTATTTT.

The J gene is TRBJ2-1, the V gene TRBV5-3; 10 nucleotides agree with TRBD2. TRBV5-3 falls under the ORF class, with uncertain function. This CDR3 region has 14 residues. V shed 2 bases, J shed 5 bases, and the junction held 1 base outside the gene matches. CDR3 sequence: CARSLGLADNEQFF. The DNA of the CDR3 is TGTGCCAGAAGCTTAGGACTAGCGGACAATGAGCAGTTCTTC.

The rearrangement joins TRBV20-1 to TRBJ2-5; tentative D call: TRBD2 (7 bases). There are 11 residues in the CDR3. The V end lost 7 bases, the J end lost 4 bases, and 10 bases lay between the germline ends. Germline V gene data show CDR1 as DFQATT and CDR2 as SNEGSKA (reference sequence). The CDR3 loop is CSGGGRETQYF. The CDR3 DNA is TGCAGTGGGGGGGGGCGAGAGACCCAGTACTTC.

The V gene is TRBV9, the J gene TRBJ1-5; possible D gene TRBD1, 5 bases. CDR3 length: 14 amino acids. The V and J ends lost 0 bases and 3 bases respectively, with 7 bases between them. Germline-derived CDR1 and CDR2 are SGDLS and YYNGEE. The CDR3 region is CASSVGQFNQPQHF. CDR3 nucleotides: TGTGCCAGCAGCGTAGGACAGTTCAATCAGCCCCAGCATTTT.

The table lists this clone with a few counts. The V call is TRBV29-1, the J call TRBJ2-7; the match to TRBD2 covers 11 bases. Germline V gene sequence: CDR1 SQVTM, CDR2 ANQGSEA. CDR3 size: 12 residues. Trimming took 6 bases from V and 3 from J; bases not matched to a gene: 1. The CDR3: CSVGTSGYEQYV. In DNA, the CDR3 is TGCAGCGTGGGGACTAGCGGCTACGAGCAGTACGTC.

The chain combines TRBV28 with TRBJ1-1; 7 bases fit TRBD1. After removal of 5 bases from V and 1 base from J, the junction contained 4 bases not matched to a gene. Germline loops: CDR1 MDHEN, CDR2 SYDVKM. The CDR3 sequence is 14 residues long. CDR3 region: CASSKDRRNTEAFF. The CDR3 bases are TGTGCCAGCAGTAAGGACAGGAGGAACACTGAAGCTTTCTTT.

The V call is TRBV9, the J call TRBJ2-1; possibly TRBD2 for D (5 bases). V lost 4 bases to trimming and J lost 6 bases, with 8 bases between them. CDR3 length: 12 amino acids. The germline CDR1 and CDR2 sequences are SGDLS and YYNGEE. CDR3 DNA sequence: TGTGCCAGCAGCACGGGGTCCAATGAGCAGTTCTTC. It is translated as CASSTGSNEQFF.

V usage is TRBV30 and J usage is TRBJ2-3; a weak D match, TRBD1 (6 bases). The CDR3 is made up of 18 amino acids. V lost 7 bases and J lost 3, with 29 bases in between. From germline, CDR1 is GTSNPN and CDR2 SVGIG (reference sequence). CDR3 sequence (DNA): TGTGCCTTCGGGGCGGCTACTACAGGGTTTAGTTTTACAGATACGCAGTATTTT. Its translation is CAFGAATTGFSFTDTQYF.

The J gene is TRBJ2-2, the V gene TRBV14; no clear D gene. CDR3 length: 15 amino acids. The V end lost 0 bases, the J end lost 4 bases, and 9 bases lay between the germline ends. Germline-derived CDR1 and CDR2 are SGHDN and FVKESK. The CDR3 DNA sequence: TGTGCCAGCAGCCAAGATGGGCGAACCACCGGGGAGCTGTTTTTT. Its protein product is CASSQDGRTTGELFF.

V is TRBV5-6 and J is TRBJ1-2; D might be TRBD1 (6 bases). The V gene's germline CDR1 is SGHDT and CDR2 YYEEEE. This CDR3 has 12 amino acids. Trimming removed 6 bases from V and 8 bases from J, with 14 bases in between. CDR3 region: CASTRTAMGYTF. CDR3 in DNA: TGTGCCAGCACTCGGACAGCTATGGGCTACACCTTC.

This chain uses TRBV25-1 with TRBJ1-5, with D maybe TRBD1 (6 bases). The CDR3 totals 18 residues. The germline CDR1 and CDR2 sequences are MGHDK and SYGVNS. V lost 4 bases and J 0 bases, leaving 19 bases between the germline ends. The CDR3 reads CASSGWPGGDYSNQPQHF. As DNA, the CDR3 is TGTGCCAGCAGTGGTTGGCCGGGGGGCGATTATAGCAATCAGCCCCAGCATTTT.

CDR3 DNA: TGTGCCAGCAGCTGGTCGGAGGCAGCGGGAACCTACAATGAGCAGTTCTTC. It encodes CASSWSEAAGTYNEQFF. The chain links TRBV11-2 to TRBJ2-1; 7 nucleotides agree with TRBD2. Germline CDR1 is SGHAT and CDR2 is FQNNGV. The CDR3 is 17 amino acids. The J segment lost 2 bases and the V segment lost 4 bases, leaving 11 bases of the junction unmatched.

The V call is TRBV9, the J call TRBJ2-3; the D gene is possibly TRBD2 (6 bases). V dropped 0 bases and J dropped 5 bases, with 22 bases sitting between them. Germline V gene data show CDR1 as SGDLS and CDR2 as YYNGEE. The CDR3 loop spans 18 amino acids. The CDR3 sequence: CASSVDQGYPPEGDTQYF. The CDR3 nucleotides are TGTGCCAGCAGCGTAGACCAGGGTTATCCCCCGGAGGGAGATACGCAGTATTTT.

The chain combines TRBV11-1 with TRBJ2-7; 7 nucleotides match TRBD2. The CDR3 contains 16 residues. CDR1 and CDR2 from the germline V gene are SGHAT and FQDESV (reference sequence). Unmatched junction bases numbered 17, after V lost 5 bases and J lost 7 bases. The CDR3, as DNA: TGTGCCAGCAGCGAGGTTACTAGCGTCGCAGCGGGGGAGCAGTACTTC. Translation gives CASSEVTSVAAGEQYF.

CDR3 residues: CASSQSRRGLNTGELFF. CDR3 in DNA: TGCGCCAGCAGTCAATCGAGAAGGGGCCTAAACACCGGGGAGCTGTTTTTT. The chain joins TRBV23-1 to TRBJ2-2; maybe TRBD1 (5 bases). TRBV23-1 carries the ORF label, with uncertain function. The CDR3 has 17 amino acids. V lost 0 bases, J lost 2 bases, and 13 bases lay in between.